This TCR beta chain is from a study of pediatric ulcerative colitis. Overall study context: Most patients had pancolitis, and two had left-sided colitis.

The CDR3 contains 17 residues. J gave up 3 bases and V 0 bases, and 8 bases lay outside the gene matches. The V gene's germline CDR1 is SGDLS and CDR2 YYNGEE. As to this clone: Its target is unknown.

One to two pinch biopsies were taken from the rectum during colonoscopy. Study outcomes and limitations: A couple of rectal clonotypes were found only in ulcerative colitis patients, all of them.

Using immunoSEQ multiplex PCR, the repertoire was profiled, and TCRdb retains in-frame clones only, with some absent. The sample includes under 20,000 clones, about two thirds seen only once; the top ten take approximately 3.6%. The sequenced material came from gut tissue. The clonotype comes from a girl aged 5-17 years with moderate ulcerative colitis. This rearrangement joins TRBV9 to TRBJ2-7, with 11 nucleotides matching TRBD2. This CDR3 reads CASSVGLAGGTNYEQYF. The CDR3 DNA is TGTGCCAGCAGCGTAGGGCTAGCGGGGGGAACAAACTACGAGCAGTACTTC.